A single sample is the source of the 28 T cell receptor beta chains below, sequenced in a study of T cells after yellow fever vaccination (dated by TCRdb to about 2019). What the treatment or condition label conveys for this sample: live attenuated yellow fever vaccine strain. Library preparation was by 5' RACE. The instrument was an Illumina HiSeq 2500. The public sequencing data were trimmed at Q25 with fastp and processed into clonotypes with MiXCR by TCRdb, which kept only in-frame beta chains. Entries that share a CDR3 protein sequence are merged under the most common genes and DNA. Here the sample has some 49,000 distinct CDR3 sequences; 6% to 7% occur a single time. The top ten clones comprise 10% of the sample. Sequenced here: PBMCs, either bulk or a sorted T-cell subset (CD4+, CD8+, memory, or dextramer-sorted; not recorded which), sampled 45 days after the yellow fever booster vaccination. These receptors were collected from a man aged 25-40 years who received the YFV17D yellow fever vaccine.

The chain has TRBV5-5 and TRBJ1-1; D is unresolved. This CDR3 contains 15 residues. Per the germline V gene, CDR1 is SGHKS and CDR2 is YYEKEE (reference sequence). Trimming cost V 1 base and J 3 bases, with 13 bases left between them. CDR3 nucleotide sequence: TGTGCCAGCAGCTTGTCCCGGGGAGAGGACACTGAAGCTTTCTTT. Encoded protein: CASSLSRGEDTEAFF.

In this sample, this clonotype turned up many times. This chain connects TRBV7-2 to TRBJ2-1; D unclear. Trimming stripped 1 base from V and 4 bases from J, with 5 bases between. The CDR3 consists of 13 residues. CDR1 is SGHTA and CDR2 is FQGNSA in the germline V gene. The CDR3 sequence: CASSLDRYNEQFF. The CDR3 bases are TGTGCCAGCAGCTTAGACCGGTACAATGAGCAGTTCTTC.

A word on this clonotype: A much more abundant neighbour one base away suggests this may be a read error. The chain uses TRBV7-6 and TRBJ2-2; 11 bases map to TRBD2. This CDR3 is built from 17 residues. V trimming: 3 bases; J trimming: 3 bases; junction bases outside the gene matches: 6. Germline V gene data show CDR1 as SGHVS and CDR2 as FNYEAQ. CDR3 amino acids: CASSLEISGRDTGELFF. DNA of the CDR3: TGTGCCAGCAGCTTGGAGATTAGCGGGAGGGACACCGGGGAGCTGTTTTTT.

This clonotype is medium-sized by share. The chain uses TRBV12-3 or TRBV12-4 and TRBJ2-7; no clear D gene. This CDR3 spans 14 amino acids. The V and J ends lost 1 base and 6 bases respectively, with 13 bases between them. CDR3 amino acids: CASSLVPPPGEQYF. The CDR3 DNA reads as TGTGCCAGCAGTTTAGTCCCCCCGCCTGGCGAGCAGTACTTC.

This clonotype was counted at least ten times. The rearrangement uses TRBV5-1 and TRBJ1-5, with 8 bases aligning to TRBD1. V gave up 0 bases and J gave up 5 bases; unmatched junction bases: 4. Looked up from germline, CDR1 is SGHRS and CDR2 is YFSETQ. The CDR3 length is 15 residues. The CDR3 bases are TGCGCCAGCAGCTTGGCAGGGGGCCTGTATCAGCCCCAGCATTTT. Translating it yields CASSLAGGLYQPQHF.

This clonotype was seen a handful of times. This chain uses TRBV12-3 or TRBV12-4 with TRBJ2-3; D not certain. Deletions cut 2 bases from V and 2 bases from J, with 8 bases between. There are 14 residues in the CDR3. In nucleotides, the CDR3 is TGTGCCAGCAGTTTAAGTCGCCTCACAGATACGCAGTATTTT. Protein: CASSLSRLTDTQYF.

The V gene is TRBV23-1, the J gene TRBJ2-2, with 8 bases matching TRBD1. TRBV23-1 is marked as an open reading frame, function uncertain. Unmatched junction bases numbered 7, after V lost 3 bases and J lost 1 base. CDR3 length equals 17 residues. CDR3 in amino acids: CASSHLPGQENTGELFF. DNA of the CDR3: TGCGCCAGCAGTCATTTACCGGGACAGGAGAACACCGGGGAGCTGTTTTTT.

This clonotype has just a few counts. This sequence joins TRBV12-3 or TRBV12-4 and TRBJ2-6; no firm D call. The CDR3 length is 14 residues. V dropped 6 bases and J dropped 0 bases, with 6 bases sitting between them. The CDR3 sequence is CASRRLSGANVLTF. The CDR3 DNA reads as TGTGCCAGCAGGCGGCTCTCTGGGGCCAACGTCCTGACTTTC.

This clonotype has at least ten counts. The chain has TRBV4-3 and TRBJ2-2; no definite D call. CDR3 length: 15 amino acids. The V gene's germline CDR1 is LGHNA and CDR2 YSLEER. Trimming pared 1 base from V and 3 bases from J, leaving 9 bases between. The CDR3 region is CASSQVGLDTGELFF. The CDR3 nucleotides are TGCGCCAGCAGCCAAGTTGGTCTAGACACCGGGGAGCTGTTTTTT.

This clonotype was counted ten times or more. The V and J genes are TRBV12-3 or TRBV12-4 and TRBJ1-5; 8 bases are shared with TRBD1. The CDR3 is made up of 16 amino acids. The V segment lost 5 bases and the J segment 3 bases; nucleotides outside the gene matches: 9. CDR3 DNA sequence: TGTGCCAGCAGTCCCCGGACAGGGAGCATCAATCAGCCCCAGCATTTT. Protein sequence: CASSPRTGSINQPQHF.

This clonotype was observed at least ten times. The chain has TRBV28 and TRBJ2-7, with D perhaps matching TRBD2 (6 bases). CDR3 length: 13 amino acids. Deletions cut 4 bases from V and 4 bases from J, with 11 bases between. Germline CDR1 is MDHEN and CDR2 is SYDVKM. The CDR3 is CASSSGTLYEQYF. CDR3 bases: TGTGCCAGCAGTTCCGGGACTTTATACGAGCAGTACTTC.

This clonotype has only a few counts. The chain links TRBV13 to TRBJ1-1; 9 bases are a match to TRBD1. V shed 2 bases, J shed 4 bases, and the junction held 5 bases outside the gene matches. Germline CDR1 is PRHDT and CDR2 is FYEKMQ (reference sequence). There are 15 residues in the CDR3. The chain's CDR3 is CASSLMTGGFTEAFF. In DNA, the CDR3 is TGTGCCAGCAGCTTAATGACAGGGGGATTCACTGAAGCTTTCTTT.

V usage is TRBV18 and J usage is TRBJ2-5; tentatively, D is TRBD2 (6 bases). This CDR3 has 13 residues. V was clipped by 3 bases and J by 5 bases, with 10 bases between them. CDR1 and CDR2 (germline): KGHSH, LQKENI. The CDR3, as DNA: TGTGCCAGCTCACCTGGAGGGAGTGAGACCCAGTACTTC. This sequence encodes CASSPGGSETQYF.

This clonotype was seen ten or more times. CDR3 region: CASSPQILAGVHNEQFF. The CDR3 DNA follows: TGTGCCAGCAGCCCCCAGATACTAGCGGGAGTCCACAATGAGCAGTTCTTC. The chain couples TRBV7-9 to TRBJ2-1; 11 bases fit TRBD2. Germline CDR1 SEHNR, CDR2 FQNEAQ (reference sequence). After removal of 5 bases from V and 5 bases from J, the junction contained 11 bases not matched to a gene. The CDR3 sequence is 17 residues long.

This clonotype appeared many times. The chain uses TRBV29-1 and TRBJ2-1; 14 nucleotides agree with TRBD2. The junction had 6 bases not matched to a gene; V was cut back by 6 bases and J by 8 bases. The CDR3 covers 14 residues. CDR1 and CDR2 (germline): SQVTM, ANQGSEA. CDR3 sequence (DNA): TGCAGCGTCGGGACTAGCGGGAGCTGGTATGAGCAGTTCTTC. Translating it yields CSVGTSGSWYEQFF.

The table lists this clonotype with many counts. This chain joins TRBV6-2 or TRBV6-3 and TRBJ2-2; D may be TRBD2 (5 bases). V lost 4 bases, J lost 5 bases, and 14 bases lay in between. The CDR3 covers 15 residues. Per germline, CDR1 MNHEY and CDR2 SVGEGT. The CDR3 coding sequence is TGTGCCAGCAGTTCCCATAGCGTTCCGACCGGGGAGCTGTTTTTT. It translates to CASSSHSVPTGELFF.

This clonotype was recorded at least ten times. The chain employs TRBV5-5 and TRBJ2-3; 7 nucleotides agree with TRBD2. Germline V CDR1 and CDR2: SGHKS, YYEKEE (reference sequence). The V segment lost 4 bases and the J segment 2 bases; nucleotides outside the gene matches: 13. The CDR3 is made up of 17 amino acids. The CDR3: CASSPTLAGTLTDTQYF. Written as DNA, the CDR3 is TGTGCCAGCAGCCCGACGTTAGCGGGCACCCTCACAGATACGCAGTATTTT. Based on the CDR3 plus reference TRBV5-5 and TRBJ2-3, the full variable domain is DAGVTQSPTHLIKTRGQQVTLRCSPISGHKSVSWYQQVLGQGPQFIFQYYEKEERGRGNFPDRFSARQFPNYSSELNVNALLLGDSALYLCASSPTLAGTLTDTQYFGPGTRLTVL.

There are many counts of this clonotype. V usage is TRBV7-9 and J usage is TRBJ2-1, with unresolved D. From germline, CDR1 is SEHNR and CDR2 FQNEAQ (reference sequence). Trimming shortened V by 2 bases and J by 4 bases, and 9 bases separated the two germline ends. CDR3 length: 14 amino acids. CDR3 protein: CASSLLARYNEQFF. Written as DNA, the CDR3 is TGTGCCAGCAGCTTACTTGCCAGATACAATGAGCAGTTCTTC. The entire variable domain, with the rest obtained from reference TRBV7-9 and TRBJ2-1, is as follows: DTGVSQNPRHKITKRGQNVTFRCDPISEHNRLYWYRQTLGQGPEFLTYFQNEAQLEKSRLLSDRFSAERPKGSFSTLEIQRTEQGDSAMYLCASSLLARYNEQFFGPGTRLTVL.

Many counts were recorded for this clonotype. V is TRBV4-2 and J is TRBJ1-1, with TRBD1 matching over 9 bases. Trimming removed 3 bases from V and 2 bases from J; junction bases left unmatched: 4. Germline CDR1 and CDR2: LGHNA and YNFKEQ. CDR3 size: 15 residues. The DNA for the CDR3 is TGTGCCAGCAGCCACAAGGACAGGGGAAACACTGAAGCTTTCTTT. It is translated as CASSHKDRGNTEAFF.

This chain uses TRBV28 with TRBJ2-6; D gene unclear. There are 13 residues in the CDR3. Trimming shortened V by 6 bases and J by 4 bases, and 7 bases separated the two germline ends. Germline V gives CDR1 MDHEN, CDR2 SYDVKM. The CDR3 spells CASRLPGANVLTF. The CDR3 bases are TGTGCCAGCAGGCTCCCCGGGGCCAACGTCCTGACTTTC.

This clonotype was counted ten times or more. The V call is TRBV5-1, the J call TRBJ2-5; possibly TRBD2 for D (5 bases). The CDR3 totals 16 residues. Trimming left V 4 bases short and J 3 bases short, with 19 bases between. Per germline, CDR1 SGHRS and CDR2 YFSETQ. CDR3 loop: CASSPTRALSEETQYF. The CDR3 coding sequence is TGCGCCAGCAGCCCAACGAGGGCGTTGTCGGAAGAGACCCAGTACTTC.

The J gene is TRBJ2-7, the V gene TRBV30, with D unresolved. The V and J ends lost 4 bases and 1 base respectively, with 5 bases between them. Germline V gene data show CDR1 as GTSNPN and CDR2 as SVGIG (reference sequence). The CDR3 runs 11 residues. CDR3 in DNA: TGTGCCTGGACTCAGTCCTACGAGCAGTACTTC. Amino acid sequence: CAWTQSYEQYF.

The chain has TRBV11-2 and TRBJ2-7; D remains unclear. Looked up from germline, CDR1 is SGHAT and CDR2 is FQNNGV. V lost 5 bases and J lost 0, with 11 bases in between. The CDR3 loop spans 14 amino acids. The CDR3 coding sequence is TGTGCCAGCAGCCCGGGCCGGAGCTCCTACGAGCAGTACTTC. Protein sequence: CASSPGRSSYEQYF.

The chain links TRBV27 to TRBJ1-1; D may be TRBD1 (6 bases). The germline V and J ends were trimmed by 8 bases and 8 bases, with 15 bases remaining between them. The germline V gene encodes CDR1 MNHEY and CDR2 SMNVEV (reference sequence). The CDR3 covers 12 residues. The CDR3 region has the DNA TGTGCCAGCGGATCGGGACACGCCGAAGCTTTCTTT. Translating gives CASGSGHAEAFF.

This clonotype was counted ten times or more. The chain couples TRBV5-5 to TRBJ2-2; TRBD2 might be the D (6 bases). From germline, CDR1 is SGHKS and CDR2 YYEKEE (reference sequence). This CDR3 spans 14 amino acids. V was pared by 1 base and J by 7 bases, with 11 bases between. The CDR3 loop reads CASSLLRDVGELFF. The CDR3 DNA follows: TGTGCCAGCAGCTTGCTGCGGGACGTCGGGGAGCTGTTTTTT.

This clonotype was counted at least ten times. This chain links TRBV10-3 with TRBJ2-3; 10 bases align to TRBD2. Germline V CDR1 and CDR2: ENHRY, SYGVKD. This CDR3 is 16 amino acids long. V trimming: 3 bases; J trimming: 6 bases; junction bases outside the gene matches: 9. This chain's CDR3 is CAISDLPSGSGDTQYF. The CDR3, as DNA: TGTGCCATCAGTGATTTGCCTAGCGGGAGCGGGGATACGCAGTATTTT.

The chain links TRBV6-5 to TRBJ2-7; TRBD2 is a possible D gene (6 bases). Trimming took 2 bases from V and 7 from J, leaving 15 bases between them. Germline CDR1 reads MNHEY; CDR2 reads SVGAGI. The CDR3 is made up of 14 amino acids. The CDR3 region is CASSYGRGVREQYF. The CDR3 nucleotides are TGTGCCAGCAGTTACGGGCGGGGAGTCCGGGAGCAGTACTTC.

This clonotype appeared many times. The chain recombines TRBV27 with TRBJ2-7, with D maybe TRBD1 (5 bases). This CDR3 has 13 residues. Germline-derived CDR1 and CDR2 are MNHEY and SMNVEV (reference sequence). Trimming took off 3 bases at V and 3 bases at J, with 9 bases between the two ends. CDR3 sequence: CASSFSRGYEQYF. The CDR3 DNA sequence: TGTGCCAGCAGTTTCAGTAGGGGCTACGAGCAGTACTTC.